This T cell receptor beta chain was identified in a study of blood T cell repertoires in COVID-19. Study context: Italy, Spain and the United States were the sources of the convalescent and acute COVID-19 samples. The cDNA or gDNA used as material had been derived from T cells, B-cell-depleted T cells, or PBMCs.

While infection was still active, Seattle patients were enrolled and then followed longitudinally. A note on this clone: Within the sample, other DNA sequences also encode this same CDR3.

The authors' processing: Reference gene primer amplification in the assay estimated nucleated cell counts. Libraries were prepared by immunoSEQ multiplex PCR; TCRdb keeps only in-frame clonotypes and omits some of them. V, J and clone size are those of that table, while D and trimming were read from the DNA. The table records more than 200,000 clones, 70% to 90% of them present only once. CDR3 size: 15 residues. V trimming: 2 bases; J trimming: 4 bases; junction bases outside the gene matches: 3. Germline V gene sequence: CDR1 KGHSH, CDR2 LQKENI. The sample comprised peripheral blood. The sequence derives from a woman aged 55-70 years with COVID-19, enrolled during active disease. This chain connects TRBV18 to TRBJ1-5, with 9 bases identical to TRBD1. CDR3 nucleotide sequence: TGTGCCAGCTCACCAGGGACAGGGCCTAATCAGCCCCAGCATTTT. Translation gives CASSPGTGPNQPQHF.